This T cell receptor beta chain was recorded in a study of regulatory T cells in long-lasting Graves disease (dated by TCRdb to the early 2020s). About the full investigation: Persistent Graves' disease meant more than 5 years of antithyroid drug treatment with TSH receptor autoantibodies that stayed positive. In the clinical cohort, patients with persistent Graves' disease had used antithyroid drugs for an average of about 9.3 years. TCR sequencing covered 13 persistent and about 20 newly diagnosed Graves' disease patients, some 33 samples in total. The study took place in China and was registered as a clinical trial. Persistent Graves' disease patients were compared with newly diagnosed Graves' disease patients by peripheral blood TCR sequencing and RNA sequencing.

The paper's findings and limits, for the study overall: As a limitation, the authors acknowledged that the small sample size may reduce accuracy. Peripheral blood alone was examined, since thyroid tissue, which constituted the primary lesion, could not be accessed. Sequencing and analysis were limited to the TCR beta chain. Preferential use of TRBV28, TRBJ1-2 and TRBJ2-5 was observed in persistent disease, whereas TRBV20-1 and TRBJ2-1 were favored in newly diagnosed disease. More public clonotypes were shared among persistent patients (about 2,800) than among newly diagnosed patients (966). Persistent Graves' disease patients showed lower TCR Shannon entropy and fewer highly expanded clones than newly diagnosed patients, suggesting clonal expansion.

This clonotype has a count of ten or more. It has no known antigen specificity. No base quality values were provided; no much bigger clone lies one nucleotide off. The time point label of this sample denotes: persistent/refractory GD, antithyroid drugs over 5 years with positive TRAb. For both TCR sequencing and RNA sequencing, RNA was extracted from PBMCs in TRIzol. The diagnosis of Graves' disease was made according to American Thyroid Association guidelines. The patients came from an endocrinology department in Xi'an, China. Each patient gave about 8.1 milliliters of peripheral blood, collected in an EDTA anticoagulant tube. Ficoll Paque Plus density gradient separation was used to isolate PBMCs, and no additional T cell sorting was done. An Agilent 2100 Bioanalyzer and agarose gel were used to assess RNA quality, and a NanoDrop 2000 was used to measure RNA concentration. Based on the germline V gene (reference sequence), the CDR1 and CDR2 sequences are GTSNPN and SVGIG. From V the trimming removes 1 base and from J it removes 7 bases, while the gene matches leave 4 bases of the junction unaccounted for. Reading from cysteine to phenylalanine, the CDR3 counts 12 amino acids. The CDR3 DNA has 36 bases and is translated from base 1.

The library was prepared using multiplex PCR. The reads were generated on an Illumina HiSeq 4000. To build TCR beta libraries, CDR3 regions were amplified by Arm-PCR using iRepertoire HTBI primers. PCR products were gel purified before sequencing. Per the authors' processing: Gene usage analysis of CDR3 amino acid clonotypes relied on the roughly 64 TRBV and 14 TRBJ segments identified across samples. COPE and FqMerger were used to merge filtered high-quality paired reads into contigs. Contigs were aligned with BLAST to IMGT TRBV, TRBD and TRBJ reference genes, and CDR3 was defined per IMGT. Any clonotype with a frequency above 0.1% was classified as a highly expanded clone. Repertoire diversity was measured by Shannon entropy, and V-J evenness by the Gini coefficient. A clonotype found in more than one individual was treated as public. Using fastp at Q25 and MiXCR, TCRdb reprocessed the public reads and kept productive beta chains. Rows with a matching CDR3 protein are joined into one entry that keeps the most common DNA and genes. These V and J calls derive from TCRdb rather than the authors' analysis. This sample has roughly 430,000 distinct CDR3 sequences in its table, and 20% to 25% of those were observed once. In total, the top ten clones hold roughly an eighth of the sample.

This specimen consisted of peripheral blood mononuclear cells (PBMCs), obtained when the disease was refractory, from a patient treated with antithyroid drugs. In this chain, TRBV30 is recombined with TRBJ2-7; TRBD1 lines up with 7 middle nucleotides. The TCR sequence derives from a female donor with Graves disease. The CDR3 region has the sequence CAWSAGGWEQYF. The DNA reads as follows: TGTGCCTGGAGTGCAGGGGGATGGGAGCAGTACTTC.